Sequencing of this T cell receptor beta chain was carried out in a study of T cells in tuberculosis (dated by TCRdb to between 2018 and 2020). About the full investigation: The study combined CD1B tetramers and high-throughput TCR immunosequencing to characterize T cells specific for the mycobacterial lipid antigen glucose monomycolate (GMM). IGRA-negative adolescents, IGRA-positive adolescents with latent tuberculosis and adults with active tuberculosis, some 11 per group, were compared in a South African clinical cohort. The full study reports these points: Shorter CDR3-alpha lengths in active tuberculosis patients partly drove the smaller NN-distances, and the TCR-beta difference was not statistically significant. Smaller mean NN-distances to GMM-specific TCRs were observed in active tuberculosis TCR-alpha repertoires than in IGRA-negative controls, suggesting clonal expansion of GMM-specific TCRs. A classifier using the diverse GMM-specific repertoire reached approximately 90% accuracy (AUROC about 0.9), compared with 70% accuracy using GEM motif frequencies. Clinical samples were selected based on which cryopreserved specimens were available, and the active tuberculosis cases were adults whereas the controls were adolescents.

The junction shows trimming of 3 bases on V and 6 bases on J, and the gene matches do not reach 9 bases of it. Looking up the germline V gene yields CDR1 SGHRS and CDR2 YFSETQ. Reading from cysteine to phenylalanine, the CDR3 counts 17 amino acids. CDR3 DNA only is kept here, 51 bases in frame from base 1. At study entry, adolescents were screened for latent tuberculosis infection using a tuberculin skin test and the QuantiFERON-TB GOLD In-Tube IGRA. Immunosequencing was performed on unsorted cryopreserved PBMC, with 75,000 to 100,000 T cells per clinical donor covered on average. Eleven high schools in the Worcester region of the Western Cape, South Africa, served as enrollment sites for adolescents aged 12 to 18 years. Around 10 adolescents infected with M. tuberculosis and about ten uninfected adolescents were chosen and matched for age and sex. PBMC from adolescents were isolated by density centrifugation from freshly drawn heparinized blood and then cryopreserved.

This clone was found a few times. What antigen it recognizes has not been identified. Qualities for individual bases were not recorded, and no much larger clone is one base off. The immunoSEQ multiplex PCR assay was used to generate TCR libraries, with TCR-beta and/or TCR-alpha/delta assays applied to each sample. The amplified TCR libraries were sequenced on the Illumina high-throughput platform. In the paper's pipeline: Clustering and dimensionality reduction relied on pairwise TCRdist distances among GMM-specific receptors from T cells that were either sorted ex vivo or expanded in vitro. The score assigned to each clinical repertoire was mean NN-distance, meaning the average TCRdist to the nearest 10% of tetramer-positive reference sequences. GEM TCR motif frequency was calculated as the fraction of unique TCRs that matched known GEM sequences in V/J usage and CDR3 length. Active tuberculosis was classified by linear discriminant analysis with leave-one-out cross-validation, implemented in scikit-learn. In TCRdb, the immuneACCESS table is reduced to in-frame sequences with V and J assigned. These tables do not hold every clone; where another copy was compared, an unresolved V gene accounts for under half, and the others remain unexplained. V and J calls and clone size are copied from that table; D and trimming were computed from the DNA. This sample has tens of thousands of clones in its table, and around 90% of those were observed once. Clones ranked in the top ten supply roughly 15% of the sample.

Sequencing input: PBMCs. The clonotype comes from a donor between 5 and 29 years old with latent tuberculosis or without tuberculosis infection. Some clones in this sample may be carry-over from other donors' samples. Here the chain combines TRBV5-1 and TRBJ2-1, and 13 junctional nucleotides match TRBD2. The CDR3 has the sequence CASSWGTSGIFGNEQFF. The DNA is TGCGCCAGCAGCTGGGGGACTAGCGGGATATTCGGCAATGAGCAGTTCTTC.